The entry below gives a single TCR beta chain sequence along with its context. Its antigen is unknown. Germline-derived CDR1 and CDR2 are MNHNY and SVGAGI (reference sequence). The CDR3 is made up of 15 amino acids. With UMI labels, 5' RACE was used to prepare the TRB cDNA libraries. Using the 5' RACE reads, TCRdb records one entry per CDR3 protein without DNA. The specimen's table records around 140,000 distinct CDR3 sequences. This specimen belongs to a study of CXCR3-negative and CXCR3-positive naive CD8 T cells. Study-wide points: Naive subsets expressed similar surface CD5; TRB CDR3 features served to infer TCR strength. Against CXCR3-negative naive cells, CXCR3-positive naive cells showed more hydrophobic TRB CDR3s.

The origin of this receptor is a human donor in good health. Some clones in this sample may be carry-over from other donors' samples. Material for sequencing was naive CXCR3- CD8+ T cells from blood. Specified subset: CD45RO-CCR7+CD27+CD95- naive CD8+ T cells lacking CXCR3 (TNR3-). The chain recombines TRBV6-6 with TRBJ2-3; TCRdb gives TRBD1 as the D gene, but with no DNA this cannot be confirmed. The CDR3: CASSYPGTAPDTQYF.